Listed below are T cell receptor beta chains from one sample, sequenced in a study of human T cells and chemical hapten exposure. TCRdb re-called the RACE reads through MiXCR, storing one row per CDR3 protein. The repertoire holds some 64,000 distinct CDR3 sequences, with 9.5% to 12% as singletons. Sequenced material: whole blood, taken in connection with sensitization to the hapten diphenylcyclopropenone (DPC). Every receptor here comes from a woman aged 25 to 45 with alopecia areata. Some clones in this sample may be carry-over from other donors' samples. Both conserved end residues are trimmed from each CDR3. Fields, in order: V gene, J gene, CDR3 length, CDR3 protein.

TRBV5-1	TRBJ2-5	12	ASSTGLAQETQY
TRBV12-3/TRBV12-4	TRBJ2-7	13	ASSPRQGVDYEQY
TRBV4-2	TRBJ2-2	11	ASSQGPDRELF
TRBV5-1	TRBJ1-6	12	ASSLGQSHSPLH
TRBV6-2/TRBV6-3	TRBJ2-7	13	ASKDALGSPYEQY
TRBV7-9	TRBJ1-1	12	ASSRSDRAPLTF
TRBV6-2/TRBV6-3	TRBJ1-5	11	ASNRFSNQPQH
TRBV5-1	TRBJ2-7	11	ASSLWTGREQY
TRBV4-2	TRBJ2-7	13	ASSQEEGYDYEQY
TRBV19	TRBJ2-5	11	ASSMGTVETQY
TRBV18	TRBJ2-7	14	ASSPPWGGTSYEQY
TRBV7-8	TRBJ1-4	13	ASSPRSRPNEKLF
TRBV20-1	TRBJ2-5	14	SATRLLAGEVETQY
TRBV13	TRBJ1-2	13	ASSLAGALNYGYT
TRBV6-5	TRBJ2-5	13	ASSYRSEIKETQY
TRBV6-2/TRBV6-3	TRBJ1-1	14	ASSYRTGALNTEAF
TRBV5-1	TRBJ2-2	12	ASSVNPGTGELF
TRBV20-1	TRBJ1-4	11	SAKTGTNEKLF
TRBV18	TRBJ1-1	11	ASSPTRENEAF
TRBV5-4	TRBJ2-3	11	ASSSSGADTQY
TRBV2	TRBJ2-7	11	ASDRDSMTRQY
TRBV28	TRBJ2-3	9	ASSPRGTQY
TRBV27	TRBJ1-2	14	ASSISGQGLPYGYT